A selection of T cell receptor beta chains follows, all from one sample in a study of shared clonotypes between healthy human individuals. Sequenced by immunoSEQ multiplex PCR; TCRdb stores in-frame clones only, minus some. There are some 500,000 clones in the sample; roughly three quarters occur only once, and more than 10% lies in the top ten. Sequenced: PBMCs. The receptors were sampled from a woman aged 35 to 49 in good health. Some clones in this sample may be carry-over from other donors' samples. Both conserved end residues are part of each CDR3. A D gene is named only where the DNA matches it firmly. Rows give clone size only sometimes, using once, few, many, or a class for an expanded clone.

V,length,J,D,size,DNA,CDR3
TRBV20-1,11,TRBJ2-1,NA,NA,TGCAGTGCTAGAAGGAGTTTTGAGCAGTTCTTC,CSARRSFEQFF
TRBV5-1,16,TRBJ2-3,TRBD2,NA,TGCGCCAGCACCCGAATTTCTAGCGGGACCACAGATACGCAGTATTTT,CASTRISSGTTDTQYF
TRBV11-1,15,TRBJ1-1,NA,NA,TGTGCCAGCAGAAGCATGGGGGGTTTGGGCGCTGAAGCTTTCTTT,CASRSMGGLGAEAFF
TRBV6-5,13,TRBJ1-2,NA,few,TGTGCCAGCAGTTACAGGATCTACGAAGGCTACACCTTC,CASSYRIYEGYTF
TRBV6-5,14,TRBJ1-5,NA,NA,TGTGCCAGCAGTTATTCCTACACGAATCAGCCCCAGCATTTT,CASSYSYTNQPQHF
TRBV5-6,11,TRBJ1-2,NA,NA,TGTGCCAGCAGCTTGGAGGGCGGCTACACCTTC,CASSLEGGYTF
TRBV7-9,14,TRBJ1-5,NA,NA,TGTGCCAGCAGCTTGGACCGGGTAAATCAGCCCCAGCATTTT,CASSLDRVNQPQHF
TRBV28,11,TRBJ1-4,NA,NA,TGTGCCAGCAGGGGCTGGGAAAAACTGTTTTTT,CASRGWEKLFF
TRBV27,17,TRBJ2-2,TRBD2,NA,TGTGCCAGCAGTTCCCCGGTTGTTAGCGGGACCACCGGGGAGCTGTTTTTT,CASSSPVVSGTTGELFF
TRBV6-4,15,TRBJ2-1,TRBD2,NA,TGTGCCAGCAGTGACTCAGCGGGAGGGCCTGGTGAGCAGTTCTTC,CASSDSAGGPGEQFF
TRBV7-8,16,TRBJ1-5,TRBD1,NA,TGTGCCAGCAGCTTAGCGGGGACAGGGATCAATCAGCCCCAGCATTTT,CASSLAGTGINQPQHF
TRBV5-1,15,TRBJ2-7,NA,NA,TGCGCCAGCAGCTTGACCCGGGACTCTACCTACGAGCAGTACTTC,CASSLTRDSTYEQYF
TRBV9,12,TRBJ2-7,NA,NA,TGTGCCAGCAGCGTAGGTTTTTCCGAGCAGTACTTC,CASSVGFSEQYF
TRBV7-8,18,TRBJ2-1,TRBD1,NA,TGTGCCAGCAGCTTAGCCTACAAGGACAGGGGGCGCGGGAATGAGCAGTTCTTC,CASSLAYKDRGRGNEQFF
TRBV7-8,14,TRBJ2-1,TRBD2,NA,TGTGCCACCAGTACTAGCGGGGATTACAATGAGCAGTTCTTC,CATSTSGDYNEQFF
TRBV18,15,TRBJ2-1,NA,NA,TGTGCCAGCTCACCACCTCAGGGGTCCTACAATGAGCAGTTCTTC,CASSPPQGSYNEQFF
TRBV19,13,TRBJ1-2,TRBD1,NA,TGTGCCAGTATCCGGACAGGGGACAATGGCTACACCTTC,CASIRTGDNGYTF
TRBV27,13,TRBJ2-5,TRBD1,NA,TGTGCCAGCAGCCGAGGGACAGCCGAGACCCAGTACTTC,CASSRGTAETQYF
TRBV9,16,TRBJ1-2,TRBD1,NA,TGTGCCAGCAGCCTACCGGCGGGACAGCCTAACTATGGCTACACCTTC,CASSLPAGQPNYGYTF
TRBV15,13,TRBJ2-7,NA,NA,TGTGCCACCAGCAGAGTTGACTCCTACGAGCAGTACTTC,CATSRVDSYEQYF
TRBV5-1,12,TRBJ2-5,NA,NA,TGCGCCAGCAGTTCCGGACAAGAGACCCAGTACTTC,CASSSGQETQYF
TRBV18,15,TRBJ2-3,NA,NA,TGTGCCAGCTCACCACCGCGGGGGCGCTTAGATACGCAGTATTTT,CASSPPRGRLDTQYF
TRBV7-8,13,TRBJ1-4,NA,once,TGTGCCAGCAGCCTAGGACAGAATGAAAAACTGTTTTTT,CASSLGQNEKLFF
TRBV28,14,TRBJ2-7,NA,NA,TGTGCCAGCAGTTTATCAGGGCGTACCTACGAGCAGTACTTC,CASSLSGRTYEQYF
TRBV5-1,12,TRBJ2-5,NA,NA,TGCGCCAGCAGCCAACGGCGGGAGACCCAGTACTTC,CASSQRRETQYF
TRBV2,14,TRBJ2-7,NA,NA,TGTGCCAGCAGCTTCGGGACGGGAACCTACGAGCAGTACTTC,CASSFGTGTYEQYF
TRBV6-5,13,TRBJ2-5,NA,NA,TGTGCCAGCAGTTACTCGAATTTAGAGACCCAGTACTTC,CASSYSNLETQYF
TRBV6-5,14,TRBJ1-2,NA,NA,TGTGCCAGCACCGAAACAGGGCTGGTTGGTGGCTACACCTTC,CASTETGLVGGYTF
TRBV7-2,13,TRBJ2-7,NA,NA,TGTGCCAGCAGCTTAGCGCTAAGGGACGAGCAGTACTTC,CASSLALRDEQYF
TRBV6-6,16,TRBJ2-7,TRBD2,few,TGTGCCAGCAGTTACTCTCGGGCTAGCGGGAGGTACGAGCAGTACTTC,CASSYSRASGRYEQYF
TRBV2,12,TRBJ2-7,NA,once,TGTGCCAGCACACTGAGCTCCTACGAGCAGTACTTC,CASTLSSYEQYF
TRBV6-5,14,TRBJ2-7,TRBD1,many,TGTGCCAGCAGTCCCCGGACAGGCCTCTACGAGCAGTACTTC,CASSPRTGLYEQYF
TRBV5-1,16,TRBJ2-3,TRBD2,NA,TGCGCCAGCAGCTTGGGGACTAGCGGGAGGCCAGATACGCAGTATTTT,CASSLGTSGRPDTQYF
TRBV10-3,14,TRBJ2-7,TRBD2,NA,TGTGCCATCAGTGCCGGGGGGAGCTCCTACGAGCAGTACTTC,CAISAGGSSYEQYF
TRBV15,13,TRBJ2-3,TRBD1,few,TGTGCCACCAGACAGGGGGCGACAGATACGCAGTATTTT,CATRQGATDTQYF
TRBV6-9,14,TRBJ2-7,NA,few,TGTGCCAGCAGTTCTAGCCTCCTCTCCTACGAGCAGTACTTC,CASSSSLLSYEQYF
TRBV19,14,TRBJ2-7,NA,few,TGTGCCAGTAGTACCCCTGGACTGTTCTACGAGCAGTACTTC,CASSTPGLFYEQYF
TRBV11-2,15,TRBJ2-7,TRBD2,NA,TGTGCCAGCAGCTTAGCTAGCGAGGGAGGGTACGAGCAGTACTTC,CASSLASEGGYEQYF
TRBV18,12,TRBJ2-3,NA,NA,TGTGCCAGCTCACAAAGTTTAGATACGCAGTATTTT,CASSQSLDTQYF
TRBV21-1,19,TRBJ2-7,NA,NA,TGTGCCAGCAGCAAACAAACCCTGCGACAGGTTTCCTCTCGTTACGAGCAGTACTTC,CASSKQTLRQVSSRYEQYF
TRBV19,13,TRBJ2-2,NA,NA,TGTGCCAGTAGGATTCCGGGGGCCGGGGAGCTGTTTTTT,CASRIPGAGELFF
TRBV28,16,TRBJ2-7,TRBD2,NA,TGTGCCAGCAGTTACGCGTGGCAGCGGGAGCTTGGCGAGCAGTACTTC,CASSYAWQRELGEQYF
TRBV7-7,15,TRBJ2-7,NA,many,TGTGCTAGCAGCTTACAGGTGGGAGAACACTACGAGCAGTACTTC,CASSLQVGEHYEQYF
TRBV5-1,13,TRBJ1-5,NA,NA,TGCGCCAGCGCGGATGGGGCGGATCAGCCCCAGCATTTT,CASADGADQPQHF
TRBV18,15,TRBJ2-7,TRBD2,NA,TGTGCCAGCTCACCAAAGACTAGCGGAACATACGAGCAGTACTTC,CASSPKTSGTYEQYF
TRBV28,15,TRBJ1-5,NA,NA,TGTGCCAGCAGTTACCGCCTATATAGCAATCAGCCCCAGCATTTT,CASSYRLYSNQPQHF
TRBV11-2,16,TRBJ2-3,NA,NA,TGTGCCAGCAGCTTGGGCGGACCAGGCGAGACAGATACGCAGTATTTT,CASSLGGPGETDTQYF
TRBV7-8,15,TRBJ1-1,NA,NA,TGTGCCAGCAGCTTAGGGAAAGACGGCGACACTGAAGCTTTCTTT,CASSLGKDGDTEAFF
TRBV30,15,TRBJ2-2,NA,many,TGTGCCTGGAGTACCTCACGCGTTAGCGCCGGGGAGCTGTTTTTT,CAWSTSRVSAGELFF
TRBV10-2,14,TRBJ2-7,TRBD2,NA,TGCGCCAGCAGTCATAGCGGGAGGGCCTACGAGCAGTACTTC,CASSHSGRAYEQYF
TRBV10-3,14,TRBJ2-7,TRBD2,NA,TGTGCCACGACCGGGACTAGCGGCTTGTACGAGCAGTACTTC,CATTGTSGLYEQYF
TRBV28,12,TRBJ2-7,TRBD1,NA,TGTGCCAGCAGTAATTTTGAAGGACAGGGGAACTTC,CASSNFEGQGNF
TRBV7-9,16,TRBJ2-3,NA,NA,TGTGCCAGCAGCGTAGCCGTCGAAGCGGGCACAGATACGCAGTATTTT,CASSVAVEAGTDTQYF
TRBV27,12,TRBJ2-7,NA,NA,TGTGCCAGCGGTCCAGGCCCTCACGAGCAGTACTTC,CASGPGPHEQYF
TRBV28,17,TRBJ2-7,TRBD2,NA,TGTGCCAGCAGTTTCCTAGCGGGAGGGCTTTACAAATACGAGCAGTACTTC,CASSFLAGGLYKYEQYF
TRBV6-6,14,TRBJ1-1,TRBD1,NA,TGTGCCAGCAACAGGGGATTGGGGAACACTGAAGCTTTCTTT,CASNRGLGNTEAFF
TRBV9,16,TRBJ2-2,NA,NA,TGTGCCAGCAGCGAGTCGGGCGGCCTGAACACCGGGGAGCTGTTTTTT,CASSESGGLNTGELFF
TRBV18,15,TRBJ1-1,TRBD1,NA,TGTGCCAGCTCACGACAGGGGGAGCCGAACACTGAAGCTTTCTTT,CASSRQGEPNTEAFF
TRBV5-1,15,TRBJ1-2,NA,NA,TGCGCCAGCAGCTTGGAGGGGCGGCTCCTTTGGGGCTACACCTTC,CASSLEGRLLWGYTF
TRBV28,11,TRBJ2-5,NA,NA,TGTGCCAGCAGCGGGCCGGAGACCCAGTACTTC,CASSGPETQYF